This is a list of T cell receptor beta chains from one sample in a study of T cell repertoires in cytomegalovirus infection. TCRdb re-called the reads through MiXCR, storing one row per CDR3 protein. Of a few hundred thousand distinct CDR3 sequences in the sample, 8% to 9.5% are singletons; the top ten hold around 4.5%. Material: PBMCs. The receptor set was obtained from a human donor in good health (CMV status not recorded). Some clones in this sample may be carry-over from other donors' samples. The CDR3 runs from the conserved cysteine through the conserved F or W. D genes are given only for firm matches. The size entry is marked missing in some rows and otherwise reads once, few, many or a size class.

>TRBJ2-3|.|TRBV10-3|.
CAISGGDTQYF
TGTGCCATCAGCGGAGGAGATACGCAGTATTTT
>TRBJ2-1|.|TRBV3-1|.
CASSQGWGRPTNTYYNEQFF
TGTGCCAGCAGCCAAGGTTGGGGGAGGCCCACGAATACATACTACAATGAGCAGTTCTTC
>TRBJ1-5|.|TRBV7-3|many
CASLGTCNQPQHF
TGTGCCAGCCTCGGGACTTGCAATCAGCCCCAGCATTTT
>TRBJ1-2|.|TRBV7-2|many
CASSLGPQNYGYTF
TGTGCCAGCAGCTTAGGTCCACAGAACTATGGCTACACCTTC
>TRBJ2-1|.|TRBV6-2/TRBV6-3|few
CASSYLLLNEQFF
TGTGCCAGCAGTTACCTACTGTTGAATGAGCAGTTCTTC
>TRBJ1-2|.|TRBV28|many
CASSITGITRGYTF
TGTGCCAGCAGCATTACAGGGATCACGAGAGGCTACACCTTC
>TRBJ2-5|.|TRBV4-2|many
CASSQEKLQRETQYF
TGTGCCAGCAGCCAAGAAAAGTTGCAGCGAGAGACCCAGTACTTC
>TRBJ1-1|.|TRBV11-2|many
CASSPVNTEAFF
TGTGCCAGCAGCCCAGTGAACACTGAAGCTTTCTTT
>TRBJ2-7|TRBD1|TRBV7-2|many
CASSTLSLVGQGYEQYF
TGTGCCAGCAGCACCCTAAGTCTTGTGGGACAGGGCTACGAGCAGTACTTC
>TRBJ2-5|.|TRBV27|.
CASSPGTKQETQYF
TGTGCCAGCAGTCCCGGGACCAAACAAGAGACCCAGTACTTC
>TRBJ1-1|.|TRBV20-1|.
CSASMGPPEAFF
TGCAGTGCTAGCATGGGCCCCCCAGAGGCTTTCTTT
>TRBJ2-1|.|TRBV7-2|many
CASSFRGGVTYNEQFF
TGTGCCAGCAGCTTCCGGGGCGGGGTAACCTACAATGAGCAGTTCTTC
>TRBJ1-4|.|TRBV25-1|.
CASRHQLNEKLFF
TGTGCCAGCAGACACCAACTCAATGAAAAACTGTTTTTT
>TRBJ2-4|TRBD1|TRBV6-2/TRBV6-3|many
CASSYAEGQQSNIQYF
TGTGCCAGCAGTTACGCAGAGGGACAGCAATCGAACATTCAGTACTTC
>TRBJ2-1|.|TRBV27|many
CASSFRIEANGEGNEQFF
TGTGCCAGCAGTTTCCGCATAGAGGCAAACGGGGAAGGGAATGAGCAGTTCTTC
>TRBJ2-2|TRBD2|TRBV20-1|many
CSASSGRAPGELFF
TGCAGTGCTAGTTCCGGGAGGGCCCCCGGGGAGCTGTTTTTT
>TRBJ2-3|.|TRBV7-2|many
CASSFITDTQYF
TGTGCCAGCAGCTTCATAACAGATACGCAGTATTTT
>TRBJ2-3|TRBD2|TRBV24-1|few
CAIPGLAEHTPSTDTQYF
TGTGCCATCCCGGGACTAGCGGAGCATACACCTAGCACAGATACGCAGTATTTT
>TRBJ2-3|.|TRBV10-3|.
CAIKTGSTDTQYF
TGTGCCATCAAAACGGGTAGCACAGATACGCAGTATTTT
>TRBJ2-2|TRBD2|TRBV7-2|many
CASSLEKTSATTGELFF
TGTGCCAGCAGCTTAGAAAAAACTAGCGCAACCACCGGGGAGCTGTTTTTT
>TRBJ2-1|TRBD2|TRBV15|few
CATSRDPGLDNEQFF
TGTGCCACCAGCAGAGATCCCGGACTAGACAATGAGCAGTTCTTC
>TRBJ1-2|.|TRBV2|many
CASSEHRVDDYYGYTF
TGTGCCAGCAGTGAACATAGGGTCGACGATTACTATGGCTACACCTTC
>TRBJ1-6|TRBD1|TRBV12-3/TRBV12-4|few
CASSFAQGASPLHF
TGTGCCAGCAGTTTCGCCCAGGGGGCCTCACCCCTCCACTTT
>TRBJ2-1|.|TRBV19|many
CASSILNEQFF
TGTGCCAGCAGCATCTTAAATGAGCAGTTCTTC
>TRBJ2-1|.|TRBV6-2/TRBV6-3|few
CASTRAAVGEQFF
TGTGCCAGCACGCGAGCGGCCGTTGGTGAGCAGTTCTTC
>TRBJ1-3|.|TRBV7-9|.
CASSPGTTGNTIYF
TGTGCCAGCAGCCCCGGGACAACTGGAAACACCATATATTTT
>TRBJ1-6|TRBD1|TRBV7-3|many
CASSLMGQGSSPLHF
TGTGCCAGCAGCCTGATGGGACAGGGGTCCTCACCCCTCCACTTT
>TRBJ1-4|.|TRBV15|.
CATSRDWGNNEKLFF
TGTGCCACCAGCAGAGATTGGGGTAACAATGAAAAACTGTTTTTT
>TRBJ2-5|.|TRBV6-2/TRBV6-3|.
CASSRDGLQETQYF
TGTGCCAGCAGCCGCGATGGACTACAAGAGACCCAGTACTTC
>TRBJ1-5|.|TRBV7-9|.
CASSLKGGQPQHF
TGTGCCAGCAGCTTGAAAGGAGGCCAGCCCCAGCATTTT
>TRBJ1-2|.|TRBV27|.
CASMPYGGANYGYTF
TGTGCCAGCATGCCCTACGGGGGAGCGAACTATGGCTACACCTTC
>TRBJ1-4|.|TRBV7-2|.
CASSTGGKLFF
TGTGCCAGCAGCACCGGGGGGAAACTGTTTTTT
>TRBJ1-1|.|TRBV7-2|many
CASSLNQGTEAFF
TGTGCCAGCAGCTTAAATCAGGGGACTGAAGCTTTCTTT
>TRBJ2-7|.|TRBV27|many
CASSLLGPTYEQYF
TGTGCCAGCAGTTTATTGGGCCCGACCTACGAGCAGTACTTC
>TRBJ2-1|TRBD1|TRBV12-3/TRBV12-4|few
CASSPPGQGSYNEQFF
TGTGCCAGCAGTCCCCCGGGACAGGGAAGTTACAATGAGCAGTTCTTC
>TRBJ1-6|TRBD1|TRBV7-2|many
CASSPDRVGSPLHF
TGTGCCAGCAGCCCCGACAGGGTTGGATCACCCCTCCACTTT
>TRBJ2-6|.|TRBV5-1|.
CASSSLRASGANVLTF
TGCGCCAGCAGTTCCTTGAGGGCCTCTGGGGCCAACGTCCTGACTTTC
>TRBJ1-1|.|TRBV6-6|few
CASSLLGGAYTEAFF
TGTGCCAGCAGCCTCCTGGGGGGGGCTTACACTGAAGCTTTCTTT
>TRBJ1-1|.|TRBV20-1|.
CSARAVTGSEAFF
TGCAGTGCTAGAGCGGTCACAGGGTCAGAAGCTTTCTTT
>TRBJ2-3|TRBD2|TRBV5-1|few
CASRRREADTQYF
TGCGCCAGCAGACGGCGGGAGGCAGATACGCAGTATTTT
>TRBJ1-6|.|TRBV7-2|many
CASSRRDTYNSPLHF
TGTGCCAGCAGCCGCCGGGACACATATAATTCACCCCTCCACTTT
>TRBJ2-3|.|TRBV20-1|few
CSALSDILSTDTQYF
TGCAGTGCTCTATCAGATATCCTCAGCACAGATACGCAGTATTTT
>TRBJ1-4|.|TRBV2|.
CASSGQINEKLFF
TGTGCCAGCAGTGGACAGATAAATGAAAAACTGTTTTTT
>TRBJ2-7|.|TRBV25-1|few
CASIRREWPYEQYF
TGTGCCAGCATTCGACGGGAGTGGCCCTACGAGCAGTACTTC
>TRBJ1-2|.|TRBV28|few
CASSLPAGVPYGYTF
TGTGCCAGCAGTTTACCAGCAGGGGTCCCCTATGGCTACACCTTC
>TRBJ1-6|.|TRBV4-3|many
CASSQGQLNSPLHF
TGCGCCAGCAGCCAAGGACAGTTGAATTCACCCCTCCACTTT
>TRBJ2-1|TRBD2|TRBV6-8|many
CASSYRSGGDNEQFF
TGTGCCAGCAGCTACAGAAGCGGGGGTGACAATGAGCAGTTCTTC
>TRBJ1-2|TRBD1|TRBV2|few
CASTSGDSSYGYTF
TGTGCCAGCACCTCAGGGGACAGCAGCTATGGCTACACCTTC
>TRBJ1-5|.|TRBV7-2|many
CASSFGVSQPQHF
TGTGCCAGCAGCTTCGGGGTTAGCCAGCCCCAGCATTTT
>TRBJ2-7|.|TRBV10-3|few
CAISVVGHEQYF
TGTGCCATCAGTGTGGTGGGCCACGAGCAGTACTTC
>TRBJ1-1|.|TRBV12-3/TRBV12-4|many
CASKGTGTEAFF
TGTGCCAGCAAGGGTACAGGGACTGAAGCTTTCTTT
>TRBJ2-3|TRBD2|TRBV6-2/TRBV6-3|many
CASSYYTSSGMNTQYF
TGTGCCAGCAGTTACTATACCAGTAGCGGGATGAATACGCAGTATTTT
>TRBJ2-7|TRBD2|TRBV7-8|few
CASSLASGGYEQYF
TGTGCCAGCAGCTTAGCTAGCGGGGGTTACGAGCAGTACTTC